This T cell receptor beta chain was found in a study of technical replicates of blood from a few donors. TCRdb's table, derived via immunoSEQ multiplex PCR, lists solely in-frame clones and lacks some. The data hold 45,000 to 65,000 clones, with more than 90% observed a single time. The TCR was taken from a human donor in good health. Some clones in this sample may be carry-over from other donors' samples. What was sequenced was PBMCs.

For the CDR3, the DNA is TGTGCCAGCAGCCTCCGGCAGGGCGGGGAGCTGTTTTTT. Translating it yields CASSLRQGGELFF. The rearrangement uses TRBV6-6 and TRBJ2-2, with D possibly being TRBD1 (5 bases). This CDR3 spans 13 amino acids. The germline V and J ends were trimmed by 6 bases and 7 bases, with 12 bases remaining between them. Germline V gives CDR1 MNHNY, CDR2 SVGAGI (reference sequence).